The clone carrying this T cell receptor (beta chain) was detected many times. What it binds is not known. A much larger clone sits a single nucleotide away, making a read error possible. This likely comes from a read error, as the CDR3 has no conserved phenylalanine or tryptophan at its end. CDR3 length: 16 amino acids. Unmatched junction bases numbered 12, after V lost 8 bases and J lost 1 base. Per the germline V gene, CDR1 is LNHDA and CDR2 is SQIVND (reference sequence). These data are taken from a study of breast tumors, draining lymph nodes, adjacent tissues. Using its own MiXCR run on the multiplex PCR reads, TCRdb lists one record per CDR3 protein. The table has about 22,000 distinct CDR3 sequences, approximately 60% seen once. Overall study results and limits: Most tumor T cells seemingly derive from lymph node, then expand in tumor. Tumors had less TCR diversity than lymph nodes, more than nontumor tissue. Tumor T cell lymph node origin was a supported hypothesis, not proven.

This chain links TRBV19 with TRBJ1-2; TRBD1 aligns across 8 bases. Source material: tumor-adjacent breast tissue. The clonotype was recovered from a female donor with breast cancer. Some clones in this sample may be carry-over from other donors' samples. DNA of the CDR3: TGTGCCAGTTCCGAAGACAGGGGCCCATTTAACTATGGCTACACCTCC. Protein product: CASSEDRGPFNYGYTS.